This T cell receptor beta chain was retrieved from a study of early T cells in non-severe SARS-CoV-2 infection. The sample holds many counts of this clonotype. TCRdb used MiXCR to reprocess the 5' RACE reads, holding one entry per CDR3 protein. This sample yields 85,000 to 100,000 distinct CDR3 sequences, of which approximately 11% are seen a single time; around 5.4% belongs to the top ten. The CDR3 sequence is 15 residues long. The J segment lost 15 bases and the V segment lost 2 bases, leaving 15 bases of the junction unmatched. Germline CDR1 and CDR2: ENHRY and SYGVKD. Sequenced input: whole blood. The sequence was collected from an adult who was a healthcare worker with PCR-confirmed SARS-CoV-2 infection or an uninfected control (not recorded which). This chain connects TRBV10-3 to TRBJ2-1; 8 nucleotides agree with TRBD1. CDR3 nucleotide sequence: TGTGCCATCAGTGAGGAGGACAGGGAGGACCCGAGGCCGTTCTTC. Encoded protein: CAISEEDREDPRPFF.